The 31 T cell receptor beta chains presented below share a single source sample, sequenced in a study of T cells in Graves' hyperthyroidism and ophthalmopathy. Researchers took RNA transcripts and amplified the TCR beta CDR3 regions from them. The primer set for the first-round RT-PCR of the TCR CDR3 was HTBI. TCRdb called the multiplex PCR reads again in MiXCR, with one record for every CDR3 protein. The sample lists 560,000 or so distinct CDR3 sequences; just under 20% were seen once. What was sequenced was blood. Every receptor here comes from a man aged 35-49 years with Graves' ophthalmopathy.

This clonotype was detected only a few times. The chain has TRBV20-1 and TRBJ2-1; D remains unclear. The ends were cut back, 1 base at V and 5 bases at J, with 15 bases in the middle. The CDR3 totals 15 residues. Germline lookup yields CDR1 DFQATT and CDR2 SNEGSKA (reference sequence). The CDR3 DNA reads as TGCAGTGCTAGAGTTGGAGCCTTCCTAAACAATGAGCAGTTCTTC. Encoded protein: CSARVGAFLNNEQFF.

This clonotype was counted a few times. This rearrangement joins TRBV6-1 to TRBJ1-5, with a weak D call TRBD1 (5 bases). CDR3 length: 16 residues. Trimming removed 2 bases at V and 0 bases at J, with 11 bases between. Germline values: CDR1 MNHNS, CDR2 SASEGT. The DNA for the CDR3 is TGTGCCAGCAGTGAATCGGGGGGTTATAGCAATCAGCCCCAGCATTTT. Its translation is CASSESGGYSNQPQHF.

This clonotype was recorded at least ten times. The chain links TRBV20-1 to TRBJ2-3, with D unresolved. V lost 8 bases and J 4 bases, leaving 10 bases between the germline ends. The CDR3 consists of 11 residues. Germline V CDR1 and CDR2: DFQATT, SNEGSKA (reference sequence). Here the CDR3 DNA reads TGCAGTTCGACACGTGCAGATACGCAGTATTTT. Translating it yields CSSTRADTQYF.

Points on this clonotype: This may be a read error: a much more frequent sequence differs by one nucleotide. CDR3 in amino acids: CAYGLAGGADAQYF. CDR3 DNA: TGTGCCTATGGACTAGCGGGGGGTGCAGATGCGCAGTATTTT. This chain joins TRBV30 and TRBJ2-3, with 14 nucleotides matching TRBD2. There are 14 residues in the CDR3. Germline values: CDR1 GTSNPN, CDR2 SVGIG (reference sequence).

This clonotype was found many times. This chain links TRBV3-1 with TRBJ1-2; D unclear. The germline V gene has CDR1 LGHDT and CDR2 YNNKEL (reference sequence). CDR3 length: 13 residues. V shed 7 bases and J shed 2 bases, with 11 bases lying between them. The CDR3 nucleotides are TGTGCCAGCACCCTAAGAGGGAACTATGGCTACACCTTC. The encoded protein is CASTLRGNYGYTF.

This chain joins TRBV15 and TRBJ2-3; 10 positions agree with TRBD2. Per germline, CDR1 LNHNV and CDR2 YYDKDF (reference sequence). V dropped 0 bases and J dropped 2; count of bases not matched to a gene: 8. The CDR3 covers 18 residues. The CDR3 protein is CATSRDGLAGDPTDTQYF. DNA for the CDR3: TGTGCCACCAGCAGAGATGGGCTAGCGGGAGACCCCACAGATACGCAGTATTTT. The whole variable domain, filled in from reference TRBV15 and TRBJ2-3, reads DAMVIQNPRYQVTQFGKPVTLSCSQTLNHNVMYWYQQKSSQAPKLLFHYYDKDFNNEADTPDNFQSRRPNTSFCFLDIRSPGLGDTAMYLCATSRDGLAGDPTDTQYFGPGTRLTVL.

In its sample, this clonotype was seen a few times. The chain is built from TRBV4-1 and TRBJ2-3, with TRBD2 matching over 10 bases. V was clipped by 1 base and J by 1 base; unmatched bases: 8. CDR1 is MGHRA and CDR2 is YSYEKL in the germline V gene. The CDR3 totals 18 residues. The CDR3 reads CASSQVAGGLLGTDTQYF. CDR3 coding DNA: TGCGCCAGCAGCCAAGTAGCGGGGGGCCTCCTAGGCACAGATACGCAGTATTTT.

This rearrangement joins TRBV10-3 to TRBJ1-1; D is uncertain. CDR3 size: 12 residues. CDR1 is ENHRY, CDR2 SYGVKD, per germline. V lost 5 bases and J 2 bases, leaving 6 bases between the germline ends. CDR3 residues: CAISTSNTEAFF. CDR3 coding DNA: TGTGCCATCAGTACAAGTAACACTGAAGCTTTCTTT.

This clonotype was seen a handful of times. CDR3 region: CASRARGGGVLDTQYF. DNA for the CDR3: TGCGCCAGCCGGGCCAGGGGAGGGGGAGTATTGGATACGCAGTATTTT. The rearrangement links TRBV4-1 to TRBJ2-3, with D perhaps TRBD2 (7 bases). The germline CDR1 and CDR2 sequences are MGHRA and YSYEKL. The CDR3 has 16 residues. Deletions cut 8 bases from V and 6 bases from J, with 24 bases between.

The sample holds many counts of this clonotype. This rearrangement joins TRBV2 to TRBJ2-2, with unresolved D. V lost 6 bases, J lost 7 bases, and 9 bases lay in between. This CDR3 has 12 residues. Germline CDR1 SNHLY, CDR2 FYNNEI. CDR3 sequence reads: CASRALGGELFF. CDR3 nucleotide sequence: TGTGCCAGCAGAGCCCTTGGCGGGGAGCTGTTTTTT.

The table lists this clonotype with many counts. The V gene is TRBV28, the J gene TRBJ2-3; TRBD2 matches at 9 bases. The germline V gene encodes CDR1 MDHEN and CDR2 SYDVKM. V was pared by 8 bases and J by 3 bases, with 21 bases of the junction left unmatched. The CDR3 is made up of 19 amino acids. The CDR3 sequence: CASLPNHLPSGTMTDTQYF. The CDR3 nucleotides read TGTGCCAGCCTCCCAAATCACTTACCTAGCGGGACCATGACAGATACGCAGTATTTT. The whole variable domain, remainder taken from reference TRBV28 and TRBJ2-3, is DVKVTQSSRYLVKRTGEKVFLECVQDMDHENMFWYRQDPGLGLRLIYFSYDVKMKEKGDIPEGYSVSREKKERFSLILESASTNQTSMYLCASLPNHLPSGTMTDTQYFGPGTRLTVL.

This chain joins TRBV7-9 and TRBJ2-1; D may match TRBD1 or TRBD2 (5 bases each). V lost 3 bases and J lost 0, with 12 bases in between. The CDR3 sequence is 16 residues long. Germline loops: CDR1 SEHNR, CDR2 FQNEAQ (reference sequence). The CDR3 sequence is CASSFPGQSSYNEQFF. For the CDR3, the DNA is TGTGCCAGCAGCTTTCCGGGGCAGAGCTCCTACAATGAGCAGTTCTTC.

This clonotype has more than one count but fewer than ten. A much larger clone is a single base away; this may be a read error. The rearrangement links TRBV2 to TRBJ1-1, with D possibly matching TRBD1 (5 bases). There are 15 residues in the CDR3. The germline CDR1 and CDR2 sequences are SNHLY and FYNNEI. V dropped 2 bases and J dropped 1 base, with 11 bases sitting between them. The CDR3 DNA is TGTGCCAGCAGTGAACAGGGTCATGGGAACACTGAAGCTTTCTTT. Amino acid sequence: CASSEQGHGNTEAFF. Full variable domain (remainder filled in from reference TRBV2 and TRBJ1-1): EPEVTQTPSHQVTQMGQEVILRCVPISNHLYFYWYRQILGQKVEFLVSFYNNEISEKSEIFDDQFSVERPDGSNFTLKIRSTKLEDSAMYFCASSEQGHGNTEAFFGQGTRLTVV.

The gene calls are TRBV6-1 and TRBJ1-5; 9 bases map to TRBD1. This CDR3 has 15 amino acids. V lost 5 bases and J lost 6; bases outside the gene matches: 8. Germline V gene data show CDR1 as MNHNS and CDR2 as SASEGT. DNA of the CDR3: TGTGCCAGCAGTATCAACAGGGGGCGAACTCAGCCCCAGCATTTT. Protein product: CASSINRGRTQPQHF.

This clonotype was counted between two and nine times. This chain joins TRBV4-1 and TRBJ1-1; D gene uncertain. Trimming left V 1 base short and J 2 bases short, with 5 bases between. The CDR3 is 13 residues long. The germline V gene has CDR1 MGHRA and CDR2 YSYEKL. CDR3 in DNA: TGCGCCAGCAGCCAAGCCATTAACACTGAAGCTTTCTTT. It encodes CASSQAINTEAFF.

The table lists this clonotype with many counts. The genes are TRBV6-1 and TRBJ2-5; 15 bases agree with TRBD2. This CDR3 comprises 16 residues. V lost 4 bases and J lost 3; bases outside the gene matches: 3. The V gene's germline CDR1 is MNHNS and CDR2 SASEGT. The DNA for the CDR3 is TGTGCCAGCAGTGTATGGACTAGCGGGGGGGAAGAGACCCAGTACTTC. Translation: CASSVWTSGGEETQYF.

A remark on this clonotype: The CDR3 end shows no conserved phenylalanine or tryptophan, and so a read error is likely. V is TRBV2 and J is TRBJ1-5; 7 bases map to TRBD1. Trimming at V came to 6 bases and at J to 8 bases, leaving 10 bases not matched to a gene. Germline lookup yields CDR1 SNHLY and CDR2 FYNNEI. The CDR3 length is 14 residues. The CDR3 loop is CASRPRDSFEPQHL. CDR3 in DNA: TGTGCCAGCAGACCGCGGGACAGTTTCGAGCCCCAGCATCTT.

Turning to this clonotype: A single base separates this from a much larger clone, so it may be a read error. Here the CDR3 reads CASYPGRRTEAFF. The CDR3 DNA sequence: TGTGCCAGCTACCCGGGACGGCGCACTGAAGCTTTCTTT. This chain links TRBV6-2 or TRBV6-3 with TRBJ1-1; D possibly corresponds to TRBD1 (5 bases). Trimming removed 8 bases from V and 4 bases from J, with 14 bases in between. Germline CDR1 MNHEY, CDR2 SVGEGT. CDR3 size: 13 residues.

Many counts were recorded for this clonotype. V and J are TRBV30 and TRBJ2-7; D remains ambiguous. CDR1 is GTSNPN and CDR2 is SVGIG in the germline V gene (reference sequence). With 1 base removed from V and 0 bases from J, the gap between germline ends came to 4 bases. The CDR3 extends over 12 amino acids. This chain's CDR3 is CAWSETSYEQYF. Here the CDR3 DNA reads TGTGCCTGGAGTGAGACCTCCTACGAGCAGTACTTC.

The gene calls are TRBV3-1 and TRBJ1-2, with D unresolved. This CDR3 region has 13 residues. Trimming shortened V by 0 bases and J by 8 bases, and 10 bases separated the two germline ends. Per germline, CDR1 LGHDT and CDR2 YNNKEL (reference sequence). CDR3 DNA sequence: TGTGCCAGCAGCCAAGACCACATTCGCGGCTACACCTTC. Translating gives CASSQDHIRGYTF.

In this sample, this clonotype turned up a few times. The chain is built from TRBV3-1 and TRBJ2-1, with a possible D match to TRBD2 (6 bases). In germline, CDR1 is LGHDT, CDR2 YNNKEL (reference sequence). The CDR3 spans 13 residues. Trimming pared 2 bases from V and 8 bases from J, leaving 10 bases between. CDR3 bases: TGTGCCAGCAGCCAAATGGCGGGGTATGAGCAGTTCTTC. This gives the protein CASSQMAGYEQFF.

Only a few counts were recorded for this clonotype. The chain employs TRBV28 and TRBJ1-1; D perhaps matches TRBD1 (5 bases). Germline loops: CDR1 MDHEN, CDR2 SYDVKM. V was shortened by 5 bases and J by 3 bases, with 19 bases between the two germline ends. The CDR3 sequence is 16 residues long. The CDR3 coding sequence is TGTGCCAGCAGTCCTCCCGCCCCGGGGGGACACACTGAAGCTTTCTTT. Protein sequence: CASSPPAPGGHTEAFF. Using reference TRBV28 and TRBJ1-1 for the parts outside the CDR3, the full variable domain is DVKVTQSSRYLVKRTGEKVFLECVQDMDHENMFWYRQDPGLGLRLIYFSYDVKMKEKGDIPEGYSVSREKKERFSLILESASTNQTSMYLCASSPPAPGGHTEAFFGQGTRLTVV.

The rearrangement links TRBV20-1 to TRBJ2-3; TRBD2 is a possible D gene (6 bases). The V end lost 6 bases, the J end lost 1 base, and 20 bases lay between the germline ends. The CDR3 length is 16 residues. Per the germline V gene, CDR1 is DFQATT and CDR2 is SNEGSKA (reference sequence). The CDR3 DNA reads as TGCAGTGCCAGGGCTCCCGGGAAGCGGGGCACAGATACGCAGTATTTT. It specifies CSARAPGKRGTDTQYF.

The J gene is TRBJ1-2, the V gene TRBV5-5, with 7 bases lining up with TRBD1. The CDR3 is made up of 14 amino acids. V gave up 3 bases and J gave up 4 bases; unmatched junction bases: 6. Germline CDR1 reads SGHKS; CDR2 reads YYEKEE (reference sequence). This chain's CDR3 is CASSYGDRAYGYTF. The CDR3 DNA sequence: TGTGCCAGCAGCTATGGCGACAGGGCCTATGGCTACACCTTC. Combining the CDR3 with reference TRBV5-5 and TRBJ1-2 gives the whole variable domain DAGVTQSPTHLIKTRGQQVTLRCSPISGHKSVSWYQQVLGQGPQFIFQYYEKEERGRGNFPDRFSARQFPNYSSELNVNALLLGDSALYLCASSYGDRAYGYTFGSGTRLTVV.

This clonotype was recorded a few times. This sequence joins TRBV12-5 and TRBJ1-1; D gene unclear. V was pared by 0 bases and J by 5 bases, with 16 bases between. CDR3 length: 16 amino acids. Germline V gene data show CDR1 as LGHNT and CDR2 as FRNRAP. The CDR3 DNA follows: TGTGCTAGTGGTTTGGTACTTTCCGGGCTTCTTACTGAAGCTTTCTTT. Translation: CASGLVLSGLLTEAFF.

This clonotype was counted a few times. The chain employs TRBV11-2 and TRBJ1-2, with a possible D match to TRBD1 (5 bases). Per the germline V gene, CDR1 is SGHAT and CDR2 is FQNNGV. This CDR3 spans 16 amino acids. The ends were cut back, 3 bases at V and 4 bases at J, with 18 bases in the middle. CDR3 sequence reads: CASSLGDQGVGYGYTF. The CDR3 DNA is TGTGCCAGCAGCTTGGGAGATCAGGGAGTGGGCTATGGCTACACCTTC. The entire variable domain, with the rest obtained from reference TRBV11-2 and TRBJ1-2, is as follows: EAGVAQSPRYKIIEKRQSVAFWCNPISGHATLYWYQQILGQGPKLLIQFQNNGVVDDSQLPKDRFSAERLKGVDSTLKIQPAKLEDSAVYLCASSLGDQGVGYGYTFGSGTRLTVV.

This chain links TRBV10-3 with TRBJ1-1, with D perhaps TRBD1 (5 bases). Trimming removed 6 bases from V and 1 base from J, with 18 bases in between. The CDR3 covers 16 residues. Germline V gives CDR1 ENHRY, CDR2 SYGVKD. The CDR3 region is CAISSSLGTQNTEAFF. The CDR3 bases are TGTGCCATCAGCTCCTCCCTCGGGACTCAGAACACTGAAGCTTTCTTT.

This clonotype was counted only a few times. This chain uses TRBV28 with TRBJ1-4; no definite D call. The CDR3 has 13 residues. Germline V gene lookup returns CDR1 MDHEN and CDR2 SYDVKM. The ends were cut back, 2 bases at V and 8 bases at J, with 9 bases in the middle. CDR3 region: CASSLAVGEKLFF. CDR3 bases: TGTGCCAGCAGTTTAGCGGTGGGGGAAAAACTGTTTTTT.

At least ten counts were recorded for this clonotype. The chain recombines TRBV20-1 with TRBJ2-3; D is undetermined. The germline V gene has CDR1 DFQATT and CDR2 SNEGSKA (reference sequence). The CDR3 covers 16 residues. The ends were cut back, 3 bases at V and 0 bases at J, with 16 bases in the middle. CDR3 residues: CSASDMGSPSTDTQYF. The CDR3, as DNA: TGCAGTGCTAGCGACATGGGCAGCCCTAGCACAGATACGCAGTATTTT.

At least ten counts were recorded for this clonotype. The chain combines TRBV11-1 with TRBJ1-2, with a weak D call TRBD1 (6 bases). Germline V gene sequence: CDR1 SGHAT, CDR2 FQDESV (reference sequence). V gave up 2 bases and J gave up 2 bases, with 9 bases separating them. The CDR3 contains 14 residues. CDR3 region: CASSLPGDNYGYTF. The CDR3 DNA follows: TGTGCCAGCAGCTTACCAGGGGACAACTATGGCTACACCTTC.

This clonotype has ten or more counts. The CDR3 sequence is CASSLVTAYTGELFF. CDR3 in DNA: TGCGCCAGCAGCTTGGTCACGGCTTACACCGGGGAGCTGTTTTTT. J is TRBJ2-2 and V is TRBV5-1, with D unclear. V dropped 0 bases and J dropped 3 bases, with 9 bases sitting between them. Germline lookup yields CDR1 SGHRS and CDR2 YFSETQ. This CDR3 has 15 residues.